This TCR beta chain derives from a study of blood T cells in healthy people across ages. Healthy individuals of Caucasian origin from Russia, aged 6 to 90, served as donors. Approximately 10 milliliters of peripheral blood were drawn from each donor into EDTA-treated tubes. Regarding the study as a whole: More naive CD4+ cells and higher diversity were found in long-lived than in aged donors.

V dropped 5 bases and J dropped 11 bases, with 24 bases sitting between them. CDR3 length equals 15 residues. The V gene's germline CDR1 is MNHEY and CDR2 SVGEGT. Next came a second PCR, run for about 6 to 12 cycles, which used a sample-barcoded 5' primer along with a J-beta primer mix. TCRdb ran MiXCR on the 5' RACE reads and lists one entry per CDR3 protein. The table includes about 1.5 million distinct CDR3 sequences, under 55% detected once. Notes on this clonotype: Its matching antigen is unknown.

This chain connects TRBV6-2 or TRBV6-3 to TRBJ2-5; tentatively, D is TRBD1 (6 bases). The TCR sequence derives from a woman in her late teens or twenties in good health. Input material: blood. The CDR3 here is CASSTFPGADNEQYF. The CDR3 DNA is TGTGCCAGCAGTACCTTTCCAGGGGCCGACAATGAGCAGTACTTC.